This TCR beta chain was found in a study of CXCR3-negative and CXCR3-positive naive CD8 T cells. Germline CDR1 reads SQVTM; CDR2 reads ANQGSEA. This CDR3 has 11 residues. Carrying UMI labels, the TRB cDNA libraries were prepared through 5' RACE. TCRdb reprocessed the 5' RACE reads and stores each CDR3 protein as one record, lacking DNA. This table holds around 88,000 distinct CDR3 sequences. Regarding the study as a whole: Greater hydrophobicity was found in TRB CDR3s of CXCR3-positive naive cells than of CXCR3-negative naive cells.

Regarding this clonotype: Its antigen remains unknown.

The receptor's source is a human donor in good health. Some clones in this sample may be carry-over from other donors' samples. The sample consisted of naive CXCR3+ CD8+ T cells from blood. Stated subset: CD45RO-CCR7+CD27+CD95- naive CD8+ T cells expressing CXCR3 (TNR3+). The chain has TRBV29-1 and TRBJ1-1; the D call of TRBD1 rests on TCRdb alone, since no DNA is present to check it. This CDR3 reads CSVVPGGQAFF.